One T cell receptor (beta chain) is described in this entry. The antigen remains unidentified. This entry is derived from a study of regulatory T cells in long-lasting Graves disease. This sample's time point: newly diagnosed GD, antithyroid drugs for less than 3 months. PBMCs were the source of the RNA used for TCR sequencing. The study, taken as a whole, reports: Persistent patients had more shared public clonotypes (2,741) than new patients (around 950).

With iRepertoire HTBI primers and Arm-PCR of CDR3 regions, TCR beta libraries were built. TCRdb used MiXCR to reprocess the multiplex PCR reads, holding one entry per CDR3 protein. The table records 440,000 or so distinct CDR3 sequences, roughly 15% of them present only once. This same sample was also taken into another study, of T cells in Graves' hyperthyroidism and ophthalmopathy. From that second work: Criteria for exclusion of patients were uncontrolled infection, other autoimmune disease, pregnancy or lactation.

The material was peripheral blood mononuclear cells (PBMCs), obtained at new diagnosis, from a patient treated with antithyroid drugs. This TCR derives from a woman aged 25 to 39 with Graves disease.

CDR3 in amino acids: CATSRRRETEQYF. In DNA form, the CDR3 reads TGTGCCACCAGCAGGAGAAGGGAGACCGAGCAGTACTTC. The chain employs TRBV15 and TRBJ2-7, with TRBD2 as a possible D gene (5 bases). The CDR3 has 13 residues. The germline V and J ends were trimmed by 3 bases and 6 bases, with 12 bases remaining between them. Germline loops: CDR1 LNHNV, CDR2 YYDKDF (reference sequence).